The clone carrying this T cell receptor (beta chain) occurred a few times. This sample was taken from a study of technical replicates of blood from several donors. TCRdb's copy holds only in-frame clones and misses some; the assay was immunoSEQ multiplex PCR. The table shows about 97,000 clones, with approximately 96% occurring only once. The CDR3 has 13 amino acids. Trimming took 5 bases from V and 5 from J; bases not matched to a gene: 2. Germline V gene data show CDR1 as SGDLS and CDR2 as YYNGEE. Sequenced input: T cells isolated from PBMCs. The clonotype comes from a human donor in good health. The V and J genes are TRBV9 and TRBJ1-1, with TRBD1 matching 11 bases. CDR3 sequence reads: CASRGTGGTEAFF. CDR3 DNA sequence: TGTGCCAGCAGAGGGACAGGGGGGACTGAAGCTTTCTTT.